These 4 T cell receptor beta chains were sequenced from one sample in a study of blood T cell repertoires in COVID-19. Profiling relied on immunoSEQ multiplex PCR, and the TCRdb table lists in-frame clones only, not all of them. The sample has 400,000 to 450,000 clones, about 91% seen once. Sample: peripheral blood. The source is a woman aged 45-65 years with COVID-19, enrolled during active disease.

This chain joins TRBV9 and TRBJ2-2, with 7 bases matching TRBD1. V lost 0 bases and J lost 1; bases outside the gene matches: 6. This CDR3 spans 17 amino acids. Germline CDR1 and CDR2: SGDLS and YYNGEE. As DNA, the CDR3 is TGTGCCAGCAGCGTAGCCCGCGACAGGGAGAACACCGGGGAGCTGTTTTTT. Protein sequence: CASSVARDRENTGELFF. Based on the CDR3 plus reference TRBV9 and TRBJ2-2, the full variable domain is DSGVTQTPKHLITATGQRVTLRCSPRSGDLSVYWYQQSLDQGLQFLIQYYNGEERAKGNILERFSAQQFPDLHSELNLSSLELGDSALYFCASSVARDRENTGELFFGEGSRLTVL.

V is TRBV5-1 and J is TRBJ2-1; TRBD1 matches 7 bases. CDR3 length: 14 amino acids. Unmatched junction bases numbered 6, after V lost 6 bases and J lost 3 bases. Germline CDR1 SGHRS, CDR2 YFSETQ. The CDR3 sequence: CASKVQGDYNEQFF. In nucleotides, the CDR3 is TGCGCCAGCAAAGTTCAGGGGGACTACAATGAGCAGTTCTTC.

The chain employs TRBV5-1 and TRBJ1-1; D is unclear. The V and J ends lost 1 base and 5 bases respectively, with 15 bases between them. Germline CDR1 SGHRS, CDR2 YFSETQ. There are 15 residues in the CDR3. CDR3 coding DNA: TGCGCCAGCAGCTTGTTTAGGCCAGCGGGGACTGAAGCTTTCTTT. Protein: CASSLFRPAGTEAFF.

The chain joins TRBV7-3 to TRBJ2-3, with 10 bases lining up with TRBD1. The V and J ends lost 2 bases and 3 bases, in that order; junction bases with no gene match: 2. The CDR3 sequence is 15 residues long. Per germline, CDR1 SGHTA and CDR2 FQGTGA. DNA for the CDR3: TGTGCCAGCAGCTTATCGGGACAGGGGACAGATACGCAGTATTTT. It yields the protein CASSLSGQGTDTQYF.